This entry concerns a single T cell receptor (beta chain). This record belongs to a study of blood T cell repertoires in COVID-19. Study-level background: In each case, the material was cDNA or gDNA derived from T cells, B-cell-depleted T cells, or PBMCs.

Germline V gene data show CDR1 as LNHNV and CDR2 as YYDKDF (reference sequence). The CDR3 sequence is 15 residues long. J was trimmed by 2 bases and V by 3 bases; bases with no gene match: 3. Here immunoSEQ multiplex PCR was the method, and the copy in TCRdb shows in-frame clones only, minus some. The sample lists about 120,000 clones, 90% occurring once. The sequence derives from a human donor with active COVID-19. The donor label of this sample is uncertain. The rearrangement uses TRBV15 and TRBJ1-3, with 8 bases lining up with TRBD1. The sequenced sample was peripheral blood. The DNA for the CDR3 is TGTGCCACCAGCAGCGACAGGGGAGCTGGAAACACCATATATTTT. It encodes CATSSDRGAGNTIYF.